This TCR beta chain was sequenced during a study of T cell repertoires in cytomegalovirus infection. Overall study context: Public TCR beta signatures provided an indication of both CMV infection and a matching HLA type.

Via MiXCR, TCRdb re-called the reads, giving one row per CDR3 protein. The sample holds tens of thousands of distinct CDR3 sequences, 20% to 25% seen once. This clonotype appeared many times. Its antigen is unknown. The CDR3 consists of 12 residues. Trimming left V 4 bases short and J 7 bases short, with 8 bases between. The germline CDR1 and CDR2 sequences are SGHVS and FNYEAQ. This TCR came from a human donor in good health (CMV status not recorded). Some clones in this sample may be carry-over from other donors' samples. The chain combines TRBV7-6 with TRBJ2-1; D possibly corresponds to TRBD1 (6 bases). Here the sequenced sample was CD8+ T cells from cultured PBMCs, taken from culture after CMV antigen stimulation. The CDR3 is CASSSGANEQFF. In DNA, the CDR3 is TGTGCCAGCAGCTCAGGGGCGAATGAGCAGTTCTTC.